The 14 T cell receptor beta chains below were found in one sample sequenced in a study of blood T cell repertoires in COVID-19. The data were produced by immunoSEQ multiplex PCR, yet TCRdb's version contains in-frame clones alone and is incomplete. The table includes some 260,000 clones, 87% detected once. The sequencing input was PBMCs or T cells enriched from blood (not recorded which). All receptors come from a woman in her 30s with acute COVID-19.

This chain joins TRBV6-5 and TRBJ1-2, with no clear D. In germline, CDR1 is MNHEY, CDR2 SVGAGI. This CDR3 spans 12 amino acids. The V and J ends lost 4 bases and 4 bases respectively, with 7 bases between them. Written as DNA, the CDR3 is TGTGCCAGCAGTTTTCCGCGCTATGGCTACACCTTC. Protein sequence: CASSFPRYGYTF.

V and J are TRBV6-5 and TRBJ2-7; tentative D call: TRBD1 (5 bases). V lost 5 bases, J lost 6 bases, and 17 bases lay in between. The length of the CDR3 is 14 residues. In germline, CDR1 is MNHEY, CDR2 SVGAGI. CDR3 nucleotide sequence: TGTGCCAGCAGTACCAACGGCAACAGGCGCGAGCAGTACTTC. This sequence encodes CASSTNGNRREQYF.

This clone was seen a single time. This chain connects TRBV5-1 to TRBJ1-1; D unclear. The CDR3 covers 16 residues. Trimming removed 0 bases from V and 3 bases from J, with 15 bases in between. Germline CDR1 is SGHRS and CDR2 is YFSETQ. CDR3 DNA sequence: TGCGCCAGCAGCTTGGTTACCGCACGCCGAGACACTGAAGCTTTCTTT. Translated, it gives CASSLVTARRDTEAFF.

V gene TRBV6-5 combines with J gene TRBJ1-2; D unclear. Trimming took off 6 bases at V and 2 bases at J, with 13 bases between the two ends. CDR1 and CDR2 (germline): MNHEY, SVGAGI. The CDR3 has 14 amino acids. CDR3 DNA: TGTGCCAGCAGCCCGGAAGAGGTAAACTATGGCTACACCTTC. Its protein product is CASSPEEVNYGYTF.

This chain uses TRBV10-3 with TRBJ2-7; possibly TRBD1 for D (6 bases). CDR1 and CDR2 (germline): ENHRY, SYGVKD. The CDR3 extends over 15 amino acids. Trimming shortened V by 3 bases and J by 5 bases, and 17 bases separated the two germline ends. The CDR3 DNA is TGTGCCATCAGTGAAATGGTCCAGGGGCGAAACGAGCAGTACTTC. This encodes CAISEMVQGRNEQYF.

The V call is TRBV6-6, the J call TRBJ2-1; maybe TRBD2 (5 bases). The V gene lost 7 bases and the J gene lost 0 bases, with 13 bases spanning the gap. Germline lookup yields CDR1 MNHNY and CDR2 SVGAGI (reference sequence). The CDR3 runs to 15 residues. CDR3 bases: TGTGCCAGCACCAAACTAGACTTCTCCTACAATGAGCAGTTCTTC. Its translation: CASTKLDFSYNEQFF.

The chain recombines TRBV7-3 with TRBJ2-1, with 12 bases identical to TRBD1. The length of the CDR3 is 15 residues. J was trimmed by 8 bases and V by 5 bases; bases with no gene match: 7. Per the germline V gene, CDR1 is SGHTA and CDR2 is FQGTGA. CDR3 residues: CASSQSGQGAYEQFF. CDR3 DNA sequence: TGTGCCAGCAGCCAATCGGGACAGGGGGCCTATGAGCAGTTCTTC.

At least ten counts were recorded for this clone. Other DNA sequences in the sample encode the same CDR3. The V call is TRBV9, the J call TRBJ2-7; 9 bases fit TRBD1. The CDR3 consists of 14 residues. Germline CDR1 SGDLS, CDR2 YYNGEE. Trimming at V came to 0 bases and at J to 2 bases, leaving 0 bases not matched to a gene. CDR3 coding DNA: TGTGCCAGCAGCGTAGGGACAGGGGCCTACGAGCAGTACTTC. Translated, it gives CASSVGTGAYEQYF.

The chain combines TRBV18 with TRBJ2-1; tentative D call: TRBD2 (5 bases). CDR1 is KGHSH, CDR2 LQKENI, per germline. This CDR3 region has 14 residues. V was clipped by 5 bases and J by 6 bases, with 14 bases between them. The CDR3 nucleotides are TGTGCCAGCTCAGGACCCTCACGGGGCAATGAGCAGTTCTTC. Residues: CASSGPSRGNEQFF.

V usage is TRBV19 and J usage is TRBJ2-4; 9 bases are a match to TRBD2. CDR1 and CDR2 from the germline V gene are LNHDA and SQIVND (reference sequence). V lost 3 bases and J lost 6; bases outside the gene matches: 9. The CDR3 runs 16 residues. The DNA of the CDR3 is TGTGCCAGTAGTATCGATAGCGGGGGACGCGGAAACATTCAGTACTTC. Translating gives CASSIDSGGRGNIQYF. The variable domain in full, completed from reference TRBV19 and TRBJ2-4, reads DGGITQSPKYLFRKEGQNVTLSCEQNLNHDAMYWYRQDPGQGLRLIYYSQIVNDFQKGDIAEGYSVSREKKESFPLTVTSAQKNPTAFYLCASSIDSGGRGNIQYFGAGTRLSVL.

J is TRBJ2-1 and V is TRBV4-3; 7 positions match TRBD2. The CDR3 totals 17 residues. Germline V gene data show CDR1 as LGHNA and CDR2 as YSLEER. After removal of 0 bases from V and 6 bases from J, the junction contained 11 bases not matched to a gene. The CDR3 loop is CASSQDPGGRSGNEQFF. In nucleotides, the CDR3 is TGCGCCAGCAGCCAAGATCCGGGGGGACGATCCGGCAATGAGCAGTTCTTC.

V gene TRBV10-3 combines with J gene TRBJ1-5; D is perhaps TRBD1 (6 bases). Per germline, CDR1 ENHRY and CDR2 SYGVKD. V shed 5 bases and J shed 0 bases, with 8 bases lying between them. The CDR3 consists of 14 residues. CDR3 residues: CAISPGDSNQPQHF. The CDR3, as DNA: TGTGCCATCAGTCCAGGGGATAGCAATCAGCCCCAGCATTTT.

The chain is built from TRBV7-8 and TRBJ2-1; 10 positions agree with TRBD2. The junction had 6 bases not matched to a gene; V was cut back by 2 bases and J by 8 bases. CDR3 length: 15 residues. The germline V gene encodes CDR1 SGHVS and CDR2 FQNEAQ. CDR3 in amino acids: CASSLRLAGADEQFF. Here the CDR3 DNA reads TGTGCCAGCAGCTTAAGGCTAGCGGGAGCGGATGAGCAGTTCTTC.

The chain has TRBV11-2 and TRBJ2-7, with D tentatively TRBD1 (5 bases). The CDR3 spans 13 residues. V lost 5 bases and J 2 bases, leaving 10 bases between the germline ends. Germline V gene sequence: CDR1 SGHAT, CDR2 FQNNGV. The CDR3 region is CASSPGHTYEQYF. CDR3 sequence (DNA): TGTGCCAGCAGCCCAGGACATACCTACGAGCAGTACTTC.